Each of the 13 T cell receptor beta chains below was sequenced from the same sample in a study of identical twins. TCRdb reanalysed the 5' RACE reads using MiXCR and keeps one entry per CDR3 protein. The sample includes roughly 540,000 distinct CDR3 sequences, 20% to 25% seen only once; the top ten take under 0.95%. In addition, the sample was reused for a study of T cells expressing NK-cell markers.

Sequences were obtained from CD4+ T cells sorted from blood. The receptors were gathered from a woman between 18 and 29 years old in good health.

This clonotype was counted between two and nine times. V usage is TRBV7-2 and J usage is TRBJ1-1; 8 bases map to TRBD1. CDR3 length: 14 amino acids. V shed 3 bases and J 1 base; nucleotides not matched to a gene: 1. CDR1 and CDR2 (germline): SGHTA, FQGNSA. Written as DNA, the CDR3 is TGTGCCAGCAGCTTTGACAGGGGGAACACTGAAGCTTTCTTT. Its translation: CASSFDRGNTEAFF.

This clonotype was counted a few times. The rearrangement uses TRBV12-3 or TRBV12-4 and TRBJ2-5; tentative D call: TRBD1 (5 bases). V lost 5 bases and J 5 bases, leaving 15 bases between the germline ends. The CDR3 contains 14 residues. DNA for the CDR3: TGTGCCAGCAGTGACAGCCTGGGGATTGAGACCCAGTACTTC. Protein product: CASSDSLGIETQYF.

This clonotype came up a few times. The CDR3 protein is CSARQGAGEQPQHF. The CDR3 DNA sequence: TGCAGTGCTCGACAGGGGGCGGGAGAACAGCCCCAGCATTTT. The J gene is TRBJ1-5, the V gene TRBV20-1; 10 bases map to TRBD1. The trim removed 5 bases at V and 7 bases at J, leaving 8 bases unmatched. The length of the CDR3 is 14 residues. CDR1 is DFQATT, CDR2 SNEGSKA, per germline (reference sequence).

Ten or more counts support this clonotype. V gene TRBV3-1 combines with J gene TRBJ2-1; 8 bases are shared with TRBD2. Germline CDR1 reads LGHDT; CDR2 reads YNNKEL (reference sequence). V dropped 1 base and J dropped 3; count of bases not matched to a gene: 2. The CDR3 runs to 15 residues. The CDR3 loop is CASSQGTSLYNEQFF. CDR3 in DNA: TGTGCCAGCAGCCAAGGGACTAGCCTCTACAATGAGCAGTTCTTC.

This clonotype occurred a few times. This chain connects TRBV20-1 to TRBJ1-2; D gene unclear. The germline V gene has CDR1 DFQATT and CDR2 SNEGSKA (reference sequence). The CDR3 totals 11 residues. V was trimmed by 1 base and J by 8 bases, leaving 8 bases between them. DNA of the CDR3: TGCAGTGCTAGAGGTCCCGAGGGCTACACCTTC. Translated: CSARGPEGYTF.

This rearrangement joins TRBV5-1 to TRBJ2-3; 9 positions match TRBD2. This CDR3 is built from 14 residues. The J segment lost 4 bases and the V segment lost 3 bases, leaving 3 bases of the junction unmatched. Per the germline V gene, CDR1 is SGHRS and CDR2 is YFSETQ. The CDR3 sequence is CASSSIAGADTQYF. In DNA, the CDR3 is TGCGCCAGCAGCTCGATAGCGGGGGCAGATACGCAGTATTTT.

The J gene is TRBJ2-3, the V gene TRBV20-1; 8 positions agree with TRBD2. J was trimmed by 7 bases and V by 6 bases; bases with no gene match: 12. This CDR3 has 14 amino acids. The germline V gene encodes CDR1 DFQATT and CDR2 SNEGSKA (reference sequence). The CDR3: CSAIEGTSVHTQYF. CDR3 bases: TGCAGTGCGATAGAGGGGACTAGTGTTCATACGCAGTATTTT.

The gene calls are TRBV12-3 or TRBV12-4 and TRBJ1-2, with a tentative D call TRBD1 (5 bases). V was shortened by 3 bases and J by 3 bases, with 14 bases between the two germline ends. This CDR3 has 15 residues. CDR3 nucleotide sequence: TGTGCCAGCAGTTTTCCCCGCAGGGCGGACTATGGCTACACCTTC. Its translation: CASSFPRRADYGYTF.

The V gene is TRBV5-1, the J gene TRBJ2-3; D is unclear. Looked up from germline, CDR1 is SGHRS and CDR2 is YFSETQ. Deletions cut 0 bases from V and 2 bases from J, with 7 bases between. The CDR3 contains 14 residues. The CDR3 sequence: CASSLEALTDTQYF. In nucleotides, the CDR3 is TGCGCCAGCAGCTTGGAAGCCCTCACAGATACGCAGTATTTT.

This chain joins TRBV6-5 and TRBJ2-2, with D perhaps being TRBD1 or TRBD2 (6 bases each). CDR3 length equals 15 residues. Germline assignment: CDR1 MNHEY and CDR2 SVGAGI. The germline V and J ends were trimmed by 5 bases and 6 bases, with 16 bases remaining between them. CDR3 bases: TGTGCCAGCAGTCACGAGGGGGGAGCCTCCGGGGAGCTGTTTTTT. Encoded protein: CASSHEGGASGELFF.

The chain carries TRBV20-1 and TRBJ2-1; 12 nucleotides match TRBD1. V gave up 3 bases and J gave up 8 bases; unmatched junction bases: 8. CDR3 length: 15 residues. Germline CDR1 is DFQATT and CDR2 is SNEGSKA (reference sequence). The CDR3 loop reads CSARSPGQGADEQFF. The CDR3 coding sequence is TGCAGTGCTAGGTCACCGGGACAGGGGGCTGATGAGCAGTTCTTC.

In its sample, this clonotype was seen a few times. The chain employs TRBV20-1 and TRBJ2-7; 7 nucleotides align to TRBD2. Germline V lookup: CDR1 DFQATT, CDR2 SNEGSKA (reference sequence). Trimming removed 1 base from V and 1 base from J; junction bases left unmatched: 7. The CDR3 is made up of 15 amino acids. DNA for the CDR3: TGCAGTGCTAGAGCGCAACTAGCGTTGTCCTACGAGCAGTACTTC. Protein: CSARAQLALSYEQYF.

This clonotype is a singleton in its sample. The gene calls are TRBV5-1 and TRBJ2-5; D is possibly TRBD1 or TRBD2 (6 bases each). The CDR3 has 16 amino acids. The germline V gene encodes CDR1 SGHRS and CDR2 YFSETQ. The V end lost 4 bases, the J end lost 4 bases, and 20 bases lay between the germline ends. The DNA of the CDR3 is TGCGCCAGCAGCCCGGCCACCCAGGGGAGGCTAGAGACCCAGTACTTC. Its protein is CASSPATQGRLETQYF.